A single T cell receptor beta chain is shown here with its context. Its antigen is unknown. Method: immunoSEQ multiplex PCR; TCRdb's copy keeps in-frame clones and lacks some. The sample shows about 48,000 clones, around 78% of them seen only once. The sort gate was single viable CD3+CD4+CD8-CD45RO+ cells for memory CD4+ T cells. Total CD4+ T cells were enriched by CD4 positive selection. This entry comes from a study of memory CD4+ T cells and cytomegalovirus serostatus. The wider study: Donors were healthy Belgian adults, several CMV seropositive and 20 to 30 seronegative. Study results and limitations: The CMV-associated TCR signature appears largely within the CD4+ memory repertoire.

V lost 1 base and J lost 1, with 5 bases in between. Germline-derived CDR1 and CDR2 are LNHNV and YYDKDF (reference sequence). The CDR3 covers 14 residues. This clonotype originated in an adult in good health and CMV-seronegative. The J gene is TRBJ1-5, the V gene TRBV15; D remains unclear. Source material: memory CD4+ T cells from blood. The CDR3, as DNA: TGTGCCACCAGCAGAGGGGCGAGCAATCAGCCCCAGCATTTT. Its translation: CATSRGASNQPQHF. The variable domain in full, completed from reference TRBV15 and TRBJ1-5, reads DAMVIQNPRYQVTQFGKPVTLSCSQTLNHNVMYWYQQKSSQAPKLLFHYYDKDFNNEADTPDNFQSRRPNTSFCFLDIRSPGLGDTAMYLCATSRGASNQPQHFGDGTRLSIL.